This T cell receptor (beta chain) was found in a study of T cell responses to AZD1222 COVID-19 vaccine. Whole-study results and caveats: The CD4 TCRs associated with vaccination extended across spike and predominated at 160-218 and 743-854. An increase in Spike-specific TCR breadth and depth was observed after two AZD1222 doses. Among AZD1222 vaccinees, only five or six were seropositive at baseline.

The study pooled second doses at about 4 or about 12 weeks. Assay: immunoSEQ multiplex PCR; the TCRdb copy retains only in-frame clones and omits some. This table holds roughly 110,000 clones, about nine tenths found once. This clone has just one count. Its antigen remains unidentified. With 1 base removed from V and 7 bases from J, the gap between germline ends came to 8 bases. The CDR3 is 12 residues long. Germline CDR1 is MNHEY and CDR2 is SMNVEV (reference sequence). The chain couples TRBV27 to TRBJ2-7; D is possibly TRBD2 (6 bases). The TCR comes from an adult who received the AZD1222 COVID-19 vaccine. The sequenced sample was peripheral blood, obtained 28 days after the second AZD1222 dose. In nucleotides, the CDR3 is TGTGCCAGCAGTTTATGGGGAGGAGAGCAGTACTTC. The encoded protein is CASSLWGGEQYF.